What follows is one TCR beta chain and its context. The data derive from a study of identical twins. Template switching added a universal primer site, and cDNA bore unique molecular identifiers. TCRdb fed the 5' RACE reads into MiXCR, producing one record per CDR3 protein. The data contain approximately 250,000 distinct CDR3 sequences, approximately 7.1% of them singletons. This sample was also put to use in a study of T cells expressing NK-cell markers.

The sequenced sample was CD8+ T cells sorted from blood. The clonotype was recovered from a woman under 30 in good health.

CDR3 DNA sequence: TGTGCCAGCAGCTTAGGCCTCGGGACAGGGTCCTACTCCTACAATGAGCAGTTCTTC. The encoded protein is CASSLGLGTGSYSYNEQFF. V usage is TRBV13 and J usage is TRBJ2-1; 9 bases align to TRBD1. V was pared by 0 bases and J by 0 bases, with 9 bases of the junction left unmatched. The CDR3 spans 19 residues. Germline V gives CDR1 PRHDT, CDR2 FYEKMQ (reference sequence).